Presented here are 25 T cell receptor beta chains from one specimen sequenced in a study of T-cell memory formation after mild COVID-19. A single record per CDR3 protein comes from TCRdb applying MiXCR to the 5' RACE reads. The sample shows about 150,000 distinct CDR3 sequences, 20% to 25% of them seen only once. The sample was PBMCs or a T cell subset sorted from them (not recorded which). The receptors were gathered from an adult woman who had mild COVID-19 (a few samples of this study predate the infection). Cell type and time point are not known.

The rearrangement links TRBV24-1 to TRBJ2-5, with D possibly being TRBD2 (6 bases). CDR1 and CDR2 (germline): KGHDR, SFDVKD. Trimming took 1 base from V and 2 from J, leaving 10 bases between them. The CDR3 extends over 15 amino acids. The CDR3 sequence: CATSDLAGTQETQYF. CDR3 nucleotides: TGTGCCACCAGTGATTTAGCCGGGACTCAAGAGACCCAGTACTTC.

The gene calls are TRBV5-4 and TRBJ2-3; perhaps TRBD1 as D (5 bases). This CDR3 has 15 amino acids. The V end was cut by 1 base, the J end by 5 bases, with 14 bases between. Germline V gives CDR1 SGHNT, CDR2 YYREEE (reference sequence). This CDR3 is CASSLLGRVRDTQYF. Written as DNA, the CDR3 is TGTGCCAGCAGCTTGTTAGGCAGGGTCCGAGATACGCAGTATTTT.

CDR3 region: CASSVDLGNTEAFF. The CDR3 nucleotides read TGTGCCAGCAGCGTAGATCTAGGGAACACTGAAGCTTTCTTT. V is TRBV9 and J is TRBJ1-1; D not resolved. V lost 0 bases, J lost 1 base, and 7 bases lay in between. The CDR3 loop spans 14 amino acids. Germline values: CDR1 SGDLS, CDR2 YYNGEE.

This clonotype occurred a few times. The V call is TRBV29-1, the J call TRBJ1-4; D ambiguous. With 7 bases removed from V and 3 bases from J, the gap between germline ends came to 9 bases. The V gene's germline CDR1 is SQVTM and CDR2 ANQGSEA. The CDR3 runs 12 residues. CDR3 in amino acids: CSAWWANEKLFF. CDR3 DNA sequence: TGCAGCGCCTGGTGGGCTAATGAAAAACTGTTTTTT.

As DNA, the CDR3 is TGTGCCAGCAGCTGGACCGGGACCCAAACCACCGGGGAGCTGTTTTTT. Protein sequence: CASSWTGTQTTGELFF. This chain links TRBV7-6 with TRBJ2-2; D tentatively reads TRBD1 or TRBD2 (5 bases each). CDR3 length: 16 residues. Trimming stripped 4 bases from V and 4 bases from J, with 16 bases between. Germline V gives CDR1 SGHVS, CDR2 FNYEAQ.

Only one count was recorded for this clonotype. The V gene is TRBV4-3, the J gene TRBJ1-4; D unresolved. Germline-derived CDR1 and CDR2 are LGHNA and YSLEER. Between the trimmed V and J ends, which lost 0 bases and 0 bases, there was a span of 17 bases. This CDR3 spans 19 amino acids. The CDR3 loop reads CASSQEGIATAATNEKLFF. The CDR3 nucleotides are TGCGCCAGCAGCCAAGAGGGCATCGCAACAGCTGCAACTAATGAAAAACTGTTTTTT.

The chain carries TRBV30 and TRBJ2-2; D uncertain. Trimming took off 0 bases at V and 5 bases at J, with 7 bases between the two ends. The CDR3 spans 13 residues. CDR1 and CDR2 from the germline V gene are GTSNPN and SVGIG (reference sequence). The CDR3 DNA follows: TGTGCCTGGAGTGTGGTGGGGACCGGGGAGCTGTTTTTT. Translating it yields CAWSVVGTGELFF.

The V and J genes are TRBV24-1 and TRBJ2-3; D possibly matches TRBD1 or TRBD2 (5 bases each). This CDR3 has 13 amino acids. Trimming cost V 1 base and J 6 bases, with 7 bases left between them. Germline assignment: CDR1 KGHDR and CDR2 SFDVKD. For the CDR3, the DNA is TGTGCCACCAGTGATTTCGAGGGGGATACGCAGTATTTT. It encodes CATSDFEGDTQYF.

V usage is TRBV7-6 and J usage is TRBJ2-1; 9 nucleotides line up with TRBD1. This CDR3 spans 17 amino acids. Losses at the gene ends were 5 bases for V and 8 bases for J; bases not matched to a gene: 16. Germline V gene lookup returns CDR1 SGHVS and CDR2 FNYEAQ. The CDR3 sequence: CASSARGTGQGTYEQFF. The DNA of the CDR3 is TGTGCCAGCAGCGCCCGGGGGACGGGACAGGGTACATATGAGCAGTTCTTC.

The V call is TRBV7-6, the J call TRBJ2-1; 9 nucleotides agree with TRBD1. V gave up 3 bases and J gave up 7 bases; unmatched junction bases: 10. The germline CDR1 and CDR2 sequences are SGHVS and FNYEAQ. The CDR3 length is 16 residues. This CDR3 reads CASSFGTGRSMNEQFF. The CDR3 DNA reads TGTGCCAGCAGCTTTGGGACAGGGAGGAGTATGAATGAGCAGTTCTTC.

V is TRBV7-9 and J is TRBJ1-1; D is unclear. Trimming shortened V by 6 bases and J by 0 bases, and 20 bases separated the two germline ends. Germline V gene sequence: CDR1 SEHNR, CDR2 FQNEAQ (reference sequence). This CDR3 spans 17 amino acids. As DNA, the CDR3 is TGTGCCAGCAGAGGGTCTGTTGTAGGAGTCTTGAACACTGAAGCTTTCTTT. This encodes CASRGSVVGVLNTEAFF.

This clonotype was picked up a small number of times. The CDR3 is CASSPRLADEDTQYF. The CDR3 DNA reads as TGTGCCAGCAGCCCGAGGCTAGCGGACGAGGATACGCAGTATTTT. The chain has TRBV13 and TRBJ2-3, with 7 bases identical to TRBD2. The CDR3 spans 15 residues. Germline V CDR1 and CDR2: PRHDT, FYEKMQ (reference sequence). Trimming removed 5 bases from V and 6 bases from J; junction bases left unmatched: 11.

This clonotype was recorded a few times. DNA for the CDR3: TGTGCCAGCAGCCCGTGGAAGGAGTTGGTGAACACTGAAGCTTTCTTT. Translated, it gives CASSPWKELVNTEAFF. The chain is built from TRBV7-9 and TRBJ1-1, with D uncertain. Germline V lookup: CDR1 SEHNR, CDR2 FQNEAQ (reference sequence). V lost 5 bases and J 0 bases, leaving 16 bases between the germline ends. This CDR3 region has 16 residues.

This clonotype has just a few counts. The genes are TRBV27 and TRBJ1-5, with D possibly matching TRBD1 (5 bases). This CDR3 region has 14 residues. Germline CDR1 and CDR2: MNHEY and SMNVEV (reference sequence). The V gene lost 2 bases and the J gene lost 4 bases, with 9 bases spanning the gap. This CDR3 reads CASSLGAANQPQHF. In DNA form, the CDR3 reads TGTGCCAGCAGTTTAGGGGCAGCTAATCAGCCCCAGCATTTT.

The chain links TRBV7-3 to TRBJ2-5, with TRBD2 identical over 7 bases. This CDR3 contains 16 residues. The trim removed 3 bases at V and 2 bases at J, leaving 9 bases unmatched. The germline CDR1 and CDR2 sequences are SGHTA and FQGTGA. The CDR3 region has the DNA TGTGCCAGCAGCTTCGGACTAGTAACGGATCAAGAGACCCAGTACTTC. Protein: CASSFGLVTDQETQYF.

The CDR3 here is CSVAPRSYTF. CDR3 in DNA: TGCAGCGTTGCCCCCCGCAGCTACACCTTC. The chain combines TRBV29-1 with TRBJ1-2; D unresolved. This CDR3 contains 10 residues. Looked up from germline, CDR1 is SQVTM and CDR2 is ANQGSEA. The ends were cut back, 4 bases at V and 9 bases at J, with 9 bases in the middle.

CDR3: CASSFGWNDRANVLTF. CDR3 coding DNA: TGCGCCAGCAGCTTCGGGTGGAACGACAGGGCCAACGTCCTGACTTTC. The J gene is TRBJ2-6, the V gene TRBV5-1; D is undetermined. CDR1 SGHRS and CDR2 YFSETQ come from the germline V gene. V was trimmed by 2 bases and J by 5 bases, leaving 14 bases between them. The CDR3 runs 16 residues.

The chain carries TRBV4-2 and TRBJ2-7; the D is unclear. V was trimmed by 0 bases and J by 7 bases, leaving 13 bases between them. There are 14 residues in the CDR3. Germline V CDR1 and CDR2: LGHNA, YNFKEQ. The chain's CDR3 is CASSQEKRVLEQYF. CDR3 nucleotide sequence: TGTGCCAGCAGCCAAGAGAAAAGGGTTTTGGAGCAGTACTTC.

This clonotype has a handful of counts. V and J are TRBV12-3 or TRBV12-4 and TRBJ1-5; D gene uncertain. This CDR3 contains 12 residues. The ends were cut back, 3 bases at V and 6 bases at J, with 6 bases in the middle. The CDR3 sequence is CASSFDVQPQHF. In nucleotides, the CDR3 is TGTGCCAGCAGTTTTGACGTTCAGCCCCAGCATTTT.

This clonotype was recorded a few times. This chain joins TRBV5-1 and TRBJ1-6; D is unclear. V was clipped by 4 bases and J by 8 bases, with 16 bases between them. CDR1 and CDR2 from the germline V gene are SGHRS and YFSETQ. This CDR3 is 15 amino acids long. CDR3 residues: CASSLPEGVYSPLHF. Written as DNA, the CDR3 is TGCGCCAGCAGCCTGCCCGAGGGAGTATATTCACCCCTCCACTTT.

The chain employs TRBV5-1 and TRBJ2-1; D tentatively reads TRBD1 or TRBD2 (5 bases each). Per germline, CDR1 SGHRS and CDR2 YFSETQ. V was pared by 0 bases and J by 3 bases, with 16 bases between. This CDR3 contains 17 residues. CDR3 in amino acids: CASSLALGRTYYNEQFF. The DNA of the CDR3 is TGCGCCAGCAGCTTGGCCTTGGGACGGACGTACTACAATGAGCAGTTCTTC.

This clonotype was detected many times. J is TRBJ2-1 and V is TRBV7-9; the match to TRBD2 covers 13 bases. This CDR3 is built from 17 residues. Trimming at V came to 5 bases and at J to 6 bases, leaving 10 bases not matched to a gene. The germline V gene has CDR1 SEHNR and CDR2 FQNEAQ (reference sequence). The DNA of the CDR3 is TGTGCCAGCAGCCCACAAGCCGGACTAGCGGGAGTCAATGAGCAGTTCTTC. As protein: CASSPQAGLAGVNEQFF.

This clonotype has a handful of counts. The V call is TRBV13, the J call TRBJ1-6; no definite D call. Germline V gives CDR1 PRHDT, CDR2 FYEKMQ (reference sequence). Trimming took 2 bases from V and 8 from J, leaving 4 bases between them. This CDR3 is 12 amino acids long. CDR3 sequence (DNA): TGTGCCAGCAGCTTATTGGATTCACCCCTCCACTTT. Amino acids: CASSLLDSPLHF.

This clonotype turned up a few times. The V and J genes are TRBV7-9 and TRBJ2-7; TRBD1 matches 8 bases. Germline CDR1 reads SEHNR; CDR2 reads FQNEAQ (reference sequence). The CDR3 runs to 14 residues. J lost 3 bases, V lost 4 bases, and 5 bases had no gene match. CDR3 sequence: CASSSTGALYEQYF. The CDR3 nucleotides are TGTGCCAGCAGCTCGACAGGGGCACTCTACGAGCAGTACTTC.

The sample holds many counts of this clonotype. The rearrangement joins TRBV5-1 to TRBJ2-5; D ambiguous. Germline V CDR1 and CDR2: SGHRS, YFSETQ. Trimming cost V 4 bases and J 1 base, with 17 bases left between them. This CDR3 is built from 16 residues. Here the CDR3 reads CASSPRQQFTQETQYF. Here the CDR3 DNA reads TGCGCCAGCAGCCCGAGGCAGCAATTCACCCAAGAGACCCAGTACTTC.